This T cell receptor beta chain was sequenced for a study of PD-L1 blockade in urothelial cancer. About the study: Researchers looked at the blood 3 weeks (second dose) and 6 weeks after treatment began.

TCRdb keeps only in-frame clones here, not all; method: immunoSEQ multiplex PCR. This sample yields about 26,000 clones, of which around nine tenths are seen a single time; roughly 30% belongs to the top ten. Trimming cost V 6 bases and J 3 bases, with 17 bases left between them. CDR1 and CDR2 (germline): SGHVS, FNYEAQ. CDR3 size: 15 residues. Patients presented with locally advanced or metastatic urothelial carcinoma. Source: PBMCs, taken around atezolizumab (anti-PD-L1) treatment. The V gene is TRBV7-6, the J gene TRBJ1-1; no clear D gene. The sequence was collected from a man aged 60-69 years with urothelial cancer. The CDR3 here is CASSLKGSGDTEAFF. In DNA form, the CDR3 reads TGTGCCAGCAGTCTGAAAGGCAGCGGGGACACTGAAGCTTTCTTT.